This T cell receptor (beta chain) was recovered during a study of technical replicates of blood from a handful of donors. Data came from immunoSEQ multiplex PCR; TCRdb stores just in-frame clones and leaves some out. Here the sample spans more than 45,000 clones, 91% being singletons. V was pared by 1 base and J by 5 bases, with 9 bases of the junction left unmatched. The CDR3 length is 16 residues. CDR1 LNHNV and CDR2 YYDKDF come from the germline V gene (reference sequence). Material: PBMCs. This sequence originates from a human donor in good health. Some clones in this sample may be carry-over from other donors' samples. The J gene is TRBJ2-7, the V gene TRBV15; 9 bases agree with TRBD1. The CDR3 DNA sequence: TGTGCCACCAGCAGAGCAACCGGGACAGGGTTCAACGAGCAGTACTTC. Protein product: CATSRATGTGFNEQYF.